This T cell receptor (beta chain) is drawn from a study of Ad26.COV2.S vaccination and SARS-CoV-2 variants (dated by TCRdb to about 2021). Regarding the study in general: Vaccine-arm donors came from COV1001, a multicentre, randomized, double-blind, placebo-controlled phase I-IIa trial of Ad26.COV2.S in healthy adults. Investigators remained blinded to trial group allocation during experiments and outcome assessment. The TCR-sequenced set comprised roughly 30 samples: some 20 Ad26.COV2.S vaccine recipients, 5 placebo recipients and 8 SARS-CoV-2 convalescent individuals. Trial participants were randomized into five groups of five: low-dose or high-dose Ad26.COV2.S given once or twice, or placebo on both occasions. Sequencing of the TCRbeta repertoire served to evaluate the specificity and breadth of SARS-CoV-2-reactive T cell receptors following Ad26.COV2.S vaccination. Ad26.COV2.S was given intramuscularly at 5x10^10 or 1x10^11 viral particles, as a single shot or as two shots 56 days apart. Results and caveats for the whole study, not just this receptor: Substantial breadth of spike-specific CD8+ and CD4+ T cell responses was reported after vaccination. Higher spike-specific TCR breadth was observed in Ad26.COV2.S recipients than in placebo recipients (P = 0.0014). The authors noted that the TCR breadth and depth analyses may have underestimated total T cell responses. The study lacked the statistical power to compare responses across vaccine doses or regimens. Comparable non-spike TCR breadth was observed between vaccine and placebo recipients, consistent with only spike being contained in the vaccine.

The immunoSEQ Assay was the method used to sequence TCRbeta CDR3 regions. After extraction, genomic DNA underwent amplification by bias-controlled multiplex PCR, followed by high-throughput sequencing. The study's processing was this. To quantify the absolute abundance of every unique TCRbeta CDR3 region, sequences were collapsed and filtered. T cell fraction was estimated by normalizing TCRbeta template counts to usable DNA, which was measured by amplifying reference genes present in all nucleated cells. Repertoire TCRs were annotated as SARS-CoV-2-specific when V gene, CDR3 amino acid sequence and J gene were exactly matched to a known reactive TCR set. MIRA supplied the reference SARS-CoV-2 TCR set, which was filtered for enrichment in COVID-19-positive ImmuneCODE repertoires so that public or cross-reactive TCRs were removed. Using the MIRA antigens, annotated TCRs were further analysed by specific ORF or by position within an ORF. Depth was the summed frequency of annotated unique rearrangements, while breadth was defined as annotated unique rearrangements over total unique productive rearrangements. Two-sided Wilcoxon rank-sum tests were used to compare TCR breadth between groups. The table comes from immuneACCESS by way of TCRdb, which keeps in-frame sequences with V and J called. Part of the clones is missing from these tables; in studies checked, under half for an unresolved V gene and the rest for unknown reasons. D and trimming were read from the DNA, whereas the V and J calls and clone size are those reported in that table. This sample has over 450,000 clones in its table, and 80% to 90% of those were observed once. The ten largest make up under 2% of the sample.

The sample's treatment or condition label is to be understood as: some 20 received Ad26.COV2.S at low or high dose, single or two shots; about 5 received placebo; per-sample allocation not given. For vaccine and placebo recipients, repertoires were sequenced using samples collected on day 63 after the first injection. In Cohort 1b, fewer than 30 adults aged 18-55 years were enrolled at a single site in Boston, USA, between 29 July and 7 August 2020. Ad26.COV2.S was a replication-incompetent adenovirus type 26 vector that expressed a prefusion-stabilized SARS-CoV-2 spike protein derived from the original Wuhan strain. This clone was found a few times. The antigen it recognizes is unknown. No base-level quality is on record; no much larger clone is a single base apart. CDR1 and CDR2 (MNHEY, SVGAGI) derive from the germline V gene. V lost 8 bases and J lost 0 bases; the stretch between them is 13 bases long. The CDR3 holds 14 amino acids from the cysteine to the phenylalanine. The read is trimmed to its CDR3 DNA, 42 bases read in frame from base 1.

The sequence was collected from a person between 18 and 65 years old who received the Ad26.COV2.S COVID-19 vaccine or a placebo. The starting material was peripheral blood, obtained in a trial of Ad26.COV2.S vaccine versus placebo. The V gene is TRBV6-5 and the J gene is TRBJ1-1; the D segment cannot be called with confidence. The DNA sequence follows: TGTGCCAGCGAGAATTATCCCCTGAACACTGAAGCTTTCTTT. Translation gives CASENYPLNTEAFF.